The entry that follows covers one T cell receptor (beta chain) sequence. The target antigen is unknown. This sample was taken from a study of cytomegalovirus exposure and HLA in healthy donors. About the study: Unique TCRs from HLA-typed donors, about 78 million of them, were held in an early data release. General study findings and limits: Later analysis associated a missense DCLRE1C variant with TCR beta V- and J-gene trimming. A later analysis appeared to link common viral pathogens to several of the most significant clusters.

13 Jbeta primers and 60 Vbeta primers were used for the PCR. The repertoire was sequenced with immunoSEQ multiplex PCR; TCRdb's copy has only in-frame clones and lacks some. The sample comprises about 110,000 clones, over 60% of which are singletons, and over 4% rests with the top ten. Per the germline V gene, CDR1 is MDHEN and CDR2 is SYDVKM. The CDR3 contains 15 residues. V gave up 3 bases and J gave up 3 bases; unmatched junction bases: 5. This receptor was obtained from a man aged 25-40 years in good health and CMV-seropositive. This chain connects TRBV28 to TRBJ1-2; 9 bases align to TRBD1. The sample comprised PBMCs. The CDR3 here is CASSLTGGSHYGYTF. The CDR3 coding sequence is TGTGCCAGCAGTTTGACAGGGGGGTCCCACTATGGCTACACCTTC.